This section outlines one T cell receptor beta chain sequence together with its context. Antigen specificity is unknown. This specimen belongs to a study of cytomegalovirus exposure and HLA in healthy donors. Study results and caveats: Follow-up analysis later connected one missense variant in DCLRE1C with trimming of TCR beta V- and J-genes.

The PCR ran on 60 Vbeta and 13 Jbeta primers. Repertoires were generated with immunoSEQ multiplex PCR, while TCRdb's copy carries only in-frame clones and drops some. This sample contains about 170,000 clones. V was cut by 6 bases and J by 10 bases, with 15 bases left in between. The CDR3 extends over 12 amino acids. Germline V gene sequence: CDR1 MGHDK, CDR2 SYGVNS. Material: PBMCs. This chain uses TRBV25-1 with TRBJ1-1; D uncertain. The source is a woman aged 60-70 years in good health and CMV-seronegative. The CDR3 DNA sequence: TGTGCCAGCAGCGAAACCGGGTCCTTAGCTTTCTTT. This sequence encodes CASSETGSLAFF.